A selection of T cell receptor beta chains follows, all from one sample in a study of beta chain features in type 1 diabetes. Sequencing was performed with immunoSEQ multiplex PCR; in TCRdb, only in-frame clones are kept and a portion is missing. Here the sample spans 300,000 to 400,000 clones, 11% being singletons. The material sequenced was naive CD4+ T cells from blood. The origin of the receptors is a woman aged 30 to 39 in good health. Both conserved end residues are part of each CDR3. A D gene is named only where the DNA matches it firmly. Clone size, where shown, is once, few, many, or a class for clones that have expanded.

abundance,d_gene,j_gene,v_gene,CDR3nt,CDR3aa
few,.,TRBJ2-7,TRBV5-1,TGCGCCAGCAGCTTGGCCTCAGGGGCCCCCTACGAGCAGTACTTC,CASSLASGAPYEQYF
few,TRBD2,TRBJ2-1,TRBV18,TGTGCCAGCTCACTAAGGACTAGAATTGGGAATGAGCAGTTCTTC,CASSLRTRIGNEQFF
.,.,TRBJ1-1,TRBV19,TGTGCCACACGACAGCTCTTGAACACTGAAGCTTTCTTT,CATRQLLNTEAFF
few,TRBD2,TRBJ2-5,TRBV19,TGTGCCAGTACCCCCGGGACTAGCGGGAGTAGGAAGACCCAGTACTTC,CASTPGTSGSRKTQYF
.,TRBD2,TRBJ2-1,TRBV30,TGTGCCTGGACCCAACTAGCGGGTTCCTACAATGAGCAGTTCTTC,CAWTQLAGSYNEQFF
.,.,TRBJ1-5,TRBV7-2,TGTGCCAGCAGCTTAGATCTTCTTCAGCCCCAGCATTTT,CASSLDLLQPQHF
few,.,TRBJ2-2,TRBV19,TGTGCCAGTAGTATAGGCCAAGGGAGAACCGGGGAGCTGTTTTTT,CASSIGQGRTGELFF
.,TRBD2,TRBJ2-5,TRBV10-3,TGTGCCATCAGTGCAGCGGGAGGGCAAGAGACCCAGTACTTC,CAISAAGGQETQYF
once,.,TRBJ1-2,TRBV2,TGTGCCAGCAGTGAAGCTGGGACTTATGGCTACACCTTC,CASSEAGTYGYTF
few,TRBD1,TRBJ1-5,TRBV30,TGTGCCTGGAGTTTAGGACAGGGTGGTCAGCCCCAGCATTTT,CAWSLGQGGQPQHF
few,.,TRBJ2-3,TRBV7-2,TGTGCCAGCAGCTTACGGAGACAGGGCACAGATACGCAGTATTTT,CASSLRRQGTDTQYF
few,TRBD1,TRBJ2-7,TRBV6-5,TGTGCCAGCAGTCCAGGGGGTCCCTCCTACGAGCAGTACTTC,CASSPGGPSYEQYF
.,.,TRBJ1-5,TRBV2,TGTGCCAGCACGGGAGGGGTGGCGGATCAGCCCCAGCATTTT,CASTGGVADQPQHF
.,TRBD2,TRBJ2-7,TRBV7-2,TGTGCCAGCAGCTTAAGTCTAGCGGTAGCCTACGAGCAGTACTTC,CASSLSLAVAYEQYF